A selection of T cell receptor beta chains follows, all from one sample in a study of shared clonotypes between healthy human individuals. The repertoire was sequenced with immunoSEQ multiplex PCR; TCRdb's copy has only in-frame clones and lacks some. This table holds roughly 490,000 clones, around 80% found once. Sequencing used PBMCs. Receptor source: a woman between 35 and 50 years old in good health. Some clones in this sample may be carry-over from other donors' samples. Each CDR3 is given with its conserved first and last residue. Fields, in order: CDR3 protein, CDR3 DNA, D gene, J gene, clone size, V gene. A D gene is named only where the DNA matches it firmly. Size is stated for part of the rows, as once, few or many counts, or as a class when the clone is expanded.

CDR3 protein: CASSRGHDYGYTF
CDR3 DNA: TGTGCCAGCAGCCGGGGACACGACTATGGCTACACCTTC
D gene: -
J gene: TRBJ1-2
clone size: -
V gene: TRBV6-6

CDR3 protein: CAISELSVQYNEQFF
CDR3 DNA: TGTGCCATCAGTGAGTTAAGCGTACAATACAATGAGCAGTTCTTC
D gene: -
J gene: TRBJ2-1
clone size: -
V gene: TRBV10-3

CDR3 protein: CASSFVLGPNTGELFF
CDR3 DNA: TGTGCCAGCAGCTTTGTCCTAGGCCCGAACACCGGGGAGCTGTTTTTT
D gene: -
J gene: TRBJ2-2
clone size: -
V gene: TRBV11-1

CDR3 protein: CASSMAGQTTPNYGYTF
CDR3 DNA: TGTGCCAGTAGTATGGCGGGACAGACCACACCTAACTATGGCTACACCTTC
D gene: TRBD1
J gene: TRBJ1-2
clone size: -
V gene: TRBV19

CDR3 protein: CASSPRQGFTETQYF
CDR3 DNA: TGTGCCAGCAGCCCGCGACAGGGTTTTACGGAGACCCAGTACTTC
D gene: TRBD1
J gene: TRBJ2-5
clone size: -
V gene: TRBV7-9

CDR3 protein: CASSEGGQDHRETQYF
CDR3 DNA: TGTGCCAGCAGTGAGGGGGGACAGGATCACCGAGAGACCCAGTACTTC
D gene: TRBD1
J gene: TRBJ2-5
clone size: -
V gene: TRBV9

CDR3 protein: CASSSRAGGSETQYF
CDR3 DNA: TGCGCCAGCAGCTCCCGAGCGGGGGGGTCTGAGACCCAGTACTTC
D gene: TRBD2
J gene: TRBJ2-5
clone size: many
V gene: TRBV5-1

CDR3 protein: CASSPPVGAATNEKLFF
CDR3 DNA: TGTGCCAGCTCACCACCGGTCGGGGCCGCAACTAATGAAAAACTGTTTTTT
D gene: -
J gene: TRBJ1-4
clone size: -
V gene: TRBV18

CDR3 protein: CASSGGREAFF
CDR3 DNA: TGTGCCAGCTCTGGGGGGAGAGAAGCTTTCTTT
D gene: -
J gene: TRBJ1-1
clone size: -
V gene: TRBV28

CDR3 protein: CASSPWEQGEQFF
CDR3 DNA: TGTGCCAGCAGTCCCTGGGAACAGGGTGAGCAGTTCTTC
D gene: -
J gene: TRBJ2-1
clone size: once
V gene: TRBV6-6

CDR3 protein: CASHSYLNTEAFF
CDR3 DNA: TGTGCCAGCCACAGTTACCTGAACACTGAAGCTTTCTTT
D gene: -
J gene: TRBJ1-1
clone size: -
V gene: TRBV19

CDR3 protein: CASKPTGTGEQYF
CDR3 DNA: TGTGCCAGCAAACCAACAGGGACTGGCGAGCAGTACTTC
D gene: -
J gene: TRBJ2-7
clone size: -
V gene: TRBV2

CDR3 protein: CATVRDGSAFF
CDR3 DNA: TGTGCCACAGTACGGGACGGGAGTGCTTTCTTT
D gene: -
J gene: TRBJ1-1
clone size: -
V gene: TRBV15

CDR3 protein: CSVGTRLSYEQYF
CDR3 DNA: TGCAGCGTTGGGACTAGGCTAAGCTACGAGCAGTACTTC
D gene: TRBD2
J gene: TRBJ2-7
clone size: once
V gene: TRBV29-1

CDR3 protein: CASSFWTSGHNEQFF
CDR3 DNA: TGCGCCAGCAGCTTTTGGACTAGCGGGCACAATGAGCAGTTCTTC
D gene: TRBD2
J gene: TRBJ2-1
clone size: -
V gene: TRBV5-1